This T cell receptor (beta chain) was retrieved from a study of blood T cell repertoires in COVID-19. Study context: The study drew acute and convalescent COVID-19 samples from the United States, Italy and Spain. Sources were T cells, B-cell-depleted T cells, or PBMCs; the material itself was cDNA or gDNA.

CDR3 length: 18 residues. V was clipped by 4 bases and J by 7 bases, with 26 bases between them. Germline V gene data show CDR1 as SGHDT and CDR2 as YYEEEE. In terms of age and location, participants ranged from roughly 18 to 100 years and lived in about two dozen US areas. The assay was immunoSEQ multiplex PCR, and TCRdb's table has in-frame clones only and misses some. The table lists over 350,000 clones, approximately 88% of them singletons. This clone showed up just once. This sequence joins TRBV5-6 and TRBJ2-2, with D possibly TRBD1 on 5 matching bases. The sequence derives from a woman in her 30s with acute COVID-19. Sequenced sample: PBMCs or T cells enriched from blood (not recorded which). CDR3 region: CASSLTKARQGYIGELFF. The CDR3 coding sequence is TGTGCCAGCAGCCTCACCAAAGCGCGGCAGGGTTATATCGGGGAGCTGTTTTTT.